The 20 T cell receptor beta chains reported below all come from one sample, sequenced in a study of vaccination and CD4 T cells after COVID-19. Specified treatment: roughly 10-day PBMC culture with coronavirus spike peptide pools or control peptides (ViraFEST assay). Oncomine TCR Beta short-read sequencing was applied to DNA from cultured CD4+ T cells. TCRdb re-derived calls from the PCR reads in MiXCR, one entry per CDR3 protein. This sample has 15,000 to 20,000 distinct CDR3 sequences, with roughly two fifths found just once. These TCRs are of unknown antigen specificity. Sequencing was performed on CD4+ T cells from blood, cultured in vitro, taken after SARS-CoV-2 vaccination. The source is a human donor who had recovered from COVID-19.

The chain combines TRBV19 with TRBJ2-1; 8 nucleotides match TRBD2. This CDR3 comprises 15 residues. V trimming: 8 bases; J trimming: 6 bases; junction bases outside the gene matches: 12. Germline V gives CDR1 LNHDA, CDR2 SQIVND (reference sequence). CDR3 bases: TGTGCCAGTGGATCCGGGACTAGGGGCGTCAATGAGCAGTTCTTC. Its translation: CASGSGTRGVNEQFF.

This clonotype was picked up a small number of times. The CDR3 coding sequence is TGTGCCAGTAGTATGGGTGTCGGGACAGCTTATGGCTACACCTTC. Translating it yields CASSMGVGTAYGYTF. This chain links TRBV19 with TRBJ1-2; 7 positions match TRBD1. The V gene's germline CDR1 is LNHDA and CDR2 SQIVND (reference sequence). V dropped 3 bases and J dropped 5; count of bases not matched to a gene: 9. The length of the CDR3 is 15 residues.

CDR3 DNA sequence: TGTGCCAGTAGTATCGACAGGTCCTCGATCATCCACTTT. This translates into CASSIDRSSIIHF. The genes are TRBV19 and TRBJ1-6; maybe TRBD1 (6 bases). The CDR3 is 13 residues long. The germline CDR1 and CDR2 sequences are LNHDA and SQIVND (reference sequence). The V end was cut by 3 bases, the J end by 17 bases, with 17 bases between.

A remark on this clonotype: Compared with germline, one end of the junction differs, possibly owing to a read error. V is TRBV20-1 and J is TRBJ2-7; D not certain. The CDR3 loop spans 11 amino acids. CDR1 is DFQATT and CDR2 is SNEGSKA in the germline V gene (reference sequence). The CDR3 bases are TGCAGTGCTAGAGATTGGGTTCTCGAACGCTTC. It codes for CSARDWVLERF.

The V call is TRBV19, the J call TRBJ1-5, with D possibly being TRBD1 (5 bases). From germline, CDR1 is LNHDA and CDR2 SQIVND (reference sequence). The CDR3 runs 13 residues. Trimming stripped 9 bases from V and 6 bases from J, with 15 bases between. In DNA, the CDR3 is TGTGCCAGCACTTTGGGACTTGGTCAGCCCCAGCATTTT. This gives the protein CASTLGLGQPQHF. The entire variable domain, with the rest obtained from reference TRBV19 and TRBJ1-5, is as follows: DGGITQSPKYLFRKEGQNVTLSCEQNLNHDAMYWYRQDPGQGLRLIYYSQIVNDFQKGDIAEGYSVSREKKESFPLTVTSAQKNPTAFYLCASTLGLGQPQHFGDGTRLSIL.

V gene TRBV7-9 combines with J gene TRBJ1-6, with 9 bases matching TRBD1. Germline CDR1 and CDR2: SEHNR and FQNEAQ (reference sequence). The CDR3 loop spans 14 amino acids. The V segment lost 6 bases and the J segment 9 bases; nucleotides outside the gene matches: 6. CDR3 sequence: CASSIGQGSSPLHF. As DNA, the CDR3 is TGTGCCAGCAGTATAGGACAGGGGTCTTCACCCCTCCACTTT.

This clonotype was seen a few times. The chain combines TRBV7-2 with TRBJ2-5, with 10 nucleotides matching TRBD2. The J segment lost 5 bases and the V segment lost 1 base, leaving 7 bases of the junction unmatched. The CDR3 has 16 residues. Germline CDR1 is SGHTA and CDR2 is FQGNSA. This CDR3 reads CASSLGSAGGQETQYF. CDR3 sequence (DNA): TGTGCCAGCAGCTTAGGATCAGCGGGGGGGCAGGAGACCCAGTACTTC.

In this sample, this clonotype turned up once. The genes are TRBV5-1 and TRBJ1-1, with D maybe TRBD1 (6 bases). The CDR3 loop spans 14 amino acids. CDR1 and CDR2 from the germline V gene are SGHRS and YFSETQ. V was shortened by 4 bases and J by 5 bases, with 15 bases between the two germline ends. The CDR3 region is CASSPNEGETEAFF. The DNA of the CDR3 is TGCGCCAGCAGCCCCAACGAGGGGGAGACTGAAGCTTTCTTT.

Concerning this clonotype: One end of the junction varies from germline; a read error may be responsible. The V and J genes are TRBV7-9 and TRBJ2-1; D unresolved. CDR1 SEHNR and CDR2 FQNEAQ come from the germline V gene (reference sequence). CDR3 length: 11 amino acids. CDR3 DNA: TGCGCCAGCAGCTTGGAACAGATCCAGTTCTTC. This codes for CASSLEQIQFF.

The J gene is TRBJ2-2, the V gene TRBV11-1; 7 bases align to TRBD1. This CDR3 contains 15 residues. The germline CDR1 and CDR2 sequences are SGHAT and FQDESV (reference sequence). Unmatched junction bases numbered 7, after V lost 5 bases and J lost 4 bases. CDR3 nucleotides: TGTGCCAGCAGCCCCCGGGACAGAGGCACCGGGGAGCTGTTTTTT. Its translation: CASSPRDRGTGELFF.

The chain recombines TRBV27 with TRBJ2-5, with D perhaps TRBD1 or TRBD2 (6 bases each). This CDR3 is built from 12 residues. V lost 6 bases and J 5 bases, leaving 10 bases between the germline ends. Germline V gene sequence: CDR1 MNHEY, CDR2 SMNVEV (reference sequence). CDR3 sequence (DNA): TGTGCCAGCAGGGGGGGCTTTGAGACCCAGTACTTC. This encodes CASRGGFETQYF.

The chain recombines TRBV19 with TRBJ1-6; maybe TRBD1 (6 bases). V dropped 5 bases and J dropped 9 bases, with 14 bases sitting between them. The germline V gene encodes CDR1 LNHDA and CDR2 SQIVND (reference sequence). The CDR3 runs 14 residues. The CDR3 sequence is CASSGTPEGSPLHF. CDR3 DNA: TGTGCCAGTAGTGGGACACCGGAGGGTTCACCCCTCCACTTT.

V gene TRBV20-1 combines with J gene TRBJ2-3, with D perhaps given as TRBD1 or TRBD2 (5 bases each). Trimming cost V 5 bases and J 0 bases, with 15 bases left between them. The CDR3 is 15 amino acids. Germline V gives CDR1 DFQATT, CDR2 SNEGSKA (reference sequence). The CDR3 here is CSAGARDASTDTQYF. The CDR3 bases are TGCAGTGCTGGAGCCCGGGACGCTAGCACAGATACGCAGTATTTT.

The rearrangement uses TRBV11-3 and TRBJ1-1, with a possible D match to TRBD1 (5 bases). Between the trimmed V and J ends, which lost 0 bases and 11 bases, there was a span of 13 bases. CDR1 SGHNT and CDR2 YENEEA come from the germline V gene. CDR3 size: 13 residues. The CDR3 DNA reads TGTGCCAGCAGCTTAGATTCGGGGGTGGGGGCTTTCTTT. Its translation is CASSLDSGVGAFF.

The V call is TRBV6-1, the J call TRBJ1-1; possibly TRBD1 for D (5 bases). The CDR3 runs to 13 residues. V lost 6 bases, J lost 0 bases, and 8 bases lay in between. In germline, CDR1 is MNHNS, CDR2 SASEGT. This chain's CDR3 is CASRRTLNTEAFF. The CDR3 bases are TGTGCCAGCAGACGGACACTGAACACTGAAGCTTTCTTT.

CDR3 loop: CASSLRGRWSPLHF. The CDR3 nucleotides read TGTGCCAGCAGTTTAAGGGGGCGTTGGTCACCCCTCCACTTT. V and J are TRBV6-5 and TRBJ1-6; 7 nucleotides match TRBD1. This CDR3 contains 14 residues. Germline trimming cut 4 bases from V and 10 bases from J; bases unmatched to any gene: 7. The germline gives CDR1 MNHEY, CDR2 SVGAGI.

The J gene is TRBJ2-1, the V gene TRBV7-9; TRBD2 agrees at 9 bases. The CDR3 extends over 15 amino acids. Germline CDR1 reads SEHNR; CDR2 reads FQNEAQ (reference sequence). The V segment lost 1 base and the J segment 7 bases; nucleotides outside the gene matches: 5. The CDR3 coding sequence is TGTGCCAGCAGCTTAGGGCGGGGGGGCTCGAATGAGCAGTTCTTC. Amino acid sequence: CASSLGRGGSNEQFF.

By share of the sample, this clonotype is medium-sized. The CDR3 reads CASSAGLGTQYF. CDR3 coding DNA: TGTGCCAGCAGCGCCGGGCTAGGTACGCAGTATTTT. The chain recombines TRBV27 with TRBJ2-3; D is unclear. Trimming shortened V by 6 bases and J by 8 bases, and 12 bases separated the two germline ends. The CDR3 is 12 amino acids. Germline lookup yields CDR1 MNHEY and CDR2 SMNVEV (reference sequence).

This clonotype occurred a few times. J is TRBJ2-3 and V is TRBV20-1, with TRBD2 matching 8 bases. Germline V gene data show CDR1 as DFQATT and CDR2 as SNEGSKA (reference sequence). After removal of 5 bases from V and 4 bases from J, the junction contained 11 bases not matched to a gene. CDR3 length equals 15 residues. DNA of the CDR3: TGCAGTGCTTACCCCGGTAGCGGGACGGCAGATACGCAGTATTTT. Translated, it gives CSAYPGSGTADTQYF.

The chain employs TRBV11-2 and TRBJ2-5; possibly TRBD1 for D (5 bases). Germline V gives CDR1 SGHAT, CDR2 FQNNGV. Trimming pared 0 bases from V and 4 bases from J, leaving 9 bases between. The CDR3 runs to 14 residues. Written as DNA, the CDR3 is TGTGCCAGCAGCTTAGAAAGGGGTGGAGAGACCCAGTACTTC. Translation gives CASSLERGGETQYF. The variable domain in full, with the rest retrieved from reference TRBV11-2 and TRBJ2-5, is EAGVAQSPRYKIIEKRQSVAFWCNPISGHATLYWYQQILGQGPKLLIQFQNNGVVDDSQLPKDRFSAERLKGVDSTLKIQPAKLEDSAVYLCASSLERGGETQYFGPGTRLLVL.